The clone carrying this T cell receptor beta chain was found once. The sample is drawn from a study of blood T cell repertoires in COVID-19. Study details: Sites across the United States, Italy and Spain contributed samples from acute and convalescent COVID-19. PBMCs, B-cell-depleted T cells, or T cells were the source of the cDNA or gDNA that made up the material.

Original processing notes: Scientists estimated how many nucleated cells there were by amplifying reference gene primers. Data came from immunoSEQ multiplex PCR; TCRdb stores just in-frame clones and leaves some out. That table gives V, J and clone size, and the DNA gave D and trimming. The table records some 150,000 clones, around four fifths of them present only once. The V end was cut by 3 bases, the J end by 6 bases, with 11 bases between. CDR1 is KGHSH and CDR2 is LQKENI in the germline V gene. The CDR3 extends over 14 amino acids. The source is a woman aged 40-49 years with active or convalescent COVID-19. Sequencing was performed on peripheral blood. The chain has TRBV18 and TRBJ1-4; TRBD1 might be the D (6 bases). The CDR3 bases are TGTGCCAGCTCACCCCAACAGGGATATGAAAAACTGTTTTTT. Protein sequence: CASSPQQGYEKLFF.